A single TCR beta chain is shown here with its context. Germline V CDR1 and CDR2: LNHNV, YYDKDF (reference sequence). Trimming removed 0 bases at V and 1 base at J, with 7 bases between. There are 16 residues in the CDR3. Via MiXCR, TCRdb re-called the 5' RACE reads, giving one row per CDR3 protein. The sample shows about 8,900 distinct CDR3 sequences, around 55% of them seen only once. Treg sorting used a CD4+CD25+CD127-/low gate. The sequencing sample was made of Tregs sorted from a lymph node. The TCR originated in a female donor with breast cancer. V gene TRBV15 combines with J gene TRBJ2-6; tentatively, D is TRBD2 (6 bases). The CDR3 nucleotides read TGTGCCACCAGCAGAGAGGGGGGATCTGGGGCCAACGTCCTGACTTTC. It specifies CATSREGGSGANVLTF. Complete variable domain (other parts from reference TRBV15 and TRBJ2-6): DAMVIQNPRYQVTQFGKPVTLSCSQTLNHNVMYWYQQKSSQAPKLLFHYYDKDFNNEADTPDNFQSRRPNTSFCFLDIRSPGLGDTAMYLCATSREGGSGANVLTFGAGSRLTVL.